Following are 27 T cell receptor beta chains from one sample sequenced in a study of blood T cell repertoires in COVID-19. Data came from immunoSEQ multiplex PCR; TCRdb stores just in-frame clones and leaves some out. The repertoire includes some 160,000 clones, around 87% of them detected once, and 6.5% to 8% sits in the top ten. Sequencing was performed on PBMCs or T cells enriched from blood (not recorded which). The receptor set was obtained from a woman between 45 and 60 years old who had recovered from COVID-19.

This clone appeared a single time. The chain recombines TRBV11-2 with TRBJ1-2; no firm D call. Per germline, CDR1 SGHAT and CDR2 FQNNGV. Trimming removed 0 bases at V and 6 bases at J, with 5 bases between. The CDR3 length is 12 residues. CDR3 DNA sequence: TGTGCCAGCAGCTTAGAGCTAAATGGCTACACCTTC. Translation gives CASSLELNGYTF.

The V gene is TRBV11-2, the J gene TRBJ1-5; D gene uncertain. V gave up 0 bases and J gave up 6 bases, with 6 bases separating them. Germline-derived CDR1 and CDR2 are SGHAT and FQNNGV. This CDR3 contains 13 residues. The CDR3, as DNA: TGTGCCAGCAGCTTAGATGGGAGTCAGCCCCAGCATTTT. Protein sequence: CASSLDGSQPQHF.

This chain connects TRBV11-3 to TRBJ2-1; 12 bases are shared with TRBD2. Losses at the gene ends were 3 bases for V and 5 bases for J; bases not matched to a gene: 2. In germline, CDR1 is SGHNT, CDR2 YENEEA. This CDR3 is 15 amino acids long. CDR3 residues: CASSFLAGGNNEQFF. For the CDR3, the DNA is TGTGCCAGCAGCTTCCTAGCGGGGGGGAACAATGAGCAGTTCTTC.

The chain carries TRBV25-1 and TRBJ2-7; D is undetermined. Germline-derived CDR1 and CDR2 are MGHDK and SYGVNS. The V end lost 10 bases, the J end lost 7 bases, and 23 bases lay between the germline ends. This CDR3 comprises 14 residues. The CDR3 spells CATTASPSRLEQYF. The CDR3 bases are TGTGCCACCACGGCAAGTCCGTCGCGGTTGGAGCAGTACTTC.

This clone came up once. The V call is TRBV11-3, the J call TRBJ2-1, with D possibly being TRBD1 (5 bases). CDR1 and CDR2 (germline): SGHNT, YENEEA. The CDR3 is 17 residues long. The ends were cut back, 5 bases at V and 2 bases at J, with 19 bases in the middle. The DNA for the CDR3 is TGTGCCAGCAGCCTCTTCGCGTCAGGGCAGACCTACAATGAGCAGTTCTTC. This gives the protein CASSLFASGQTYNEQFF.

The gene calls are TRBV5-1 and TRBJ2-1; 8 nucleotides match TRBD2. In germline, CDR1 is SGHRS, CDR2 YFSETQ. Germline trimming cut 1 base from V and 4 bases from J; bases unmatched to any gene: 1. This CDR3 region has 14 residues. The CDR3 loop is CASSLSGGYNEQFF. The DNA for the CDR3 is TGCGCCAGCAGCTTGAGCGGGGGTTACAATGAGCAGTTCTTC.

CDR3 DNA: TGCGCCAGCAGCCACGGAGATACTGAAGCTTTCTTT. Its protein is CASSHGDTEAFF. The gene calls are TRBV4-1 and TRBJ1-1; D ambiguous. The CDR3 consists of 12 residues. Germline CDR1 MGHRA, CDR2 YSYEKL. Trimming took off 3 bases at V and 5 bases at J, with 7 bases between the two ends.

The gene calls are TRBV6-5 and TRBJ1-1; TRBD1 matches 8 bases. The germline V gene has CDR1 MNHEY and CDR2 SVGAGI. V was pared by 6 bases and J by 4 bases, with 10 bases of the junction left unmatched. The CDR3 is made up of 15 amino acids. CDR3 nucleotide sequence: TGTGCCAGCAGGCGGACAGGGCCTGGAAGCACTGAAGCTTTCTTT. Protein product: CASRRTGPGSTEAFF.

J is TRBJ2-2 and V is TRBV19; D remains unclear. V lost 7 bases and J 2 bases, leaving 14 bases between the germline ends. Germline assignment: CDR1 LNHDA and CDR2 SQIVND (reference sequence). This CDR3 is 15 amino acids long. CDR3 residues: CASTPGAPNTGELFF. The CDR3 bases are TGTGCCAGTACTCCTGGAGCACCTAACACCGGGGAGCTGTTTTTT. Using reference TRBV19 and TRBJ2-2 for the parts outside the CDR3, the full variable domain is DGGITQSPKYLFRKEGQNVTLSCEQNLNHDAMYWYRQDPGQGLRLIYYSQIVNDFQKGDIAEGYSVSREKKESFPLTVTSAQKNPTAFYLCASTPGAPNTGELFFGEGSRLTVL.

The rearrangement joins TRBV30 to TRBJ1-1; perhaps TRBD1 as D (5 bases). Germline V gene data show CDR1 as GTSNPN and CDR2 as SVGIG (reference sequence). V was trimmed by 1 base and J by 2 bases, leaving 11 bases between them. The CDR3 runs 14 residues. The CDR3, as DNA: TGTGCCTGGAGTGCGGCAGGGCATAACACTGAAGCTTTCTTT. Residues: CAWSAAGHNTEAFF.

The chain links TRBV20-1 to TRBJ1-3; D may be TRBD1 (5 bases). The germline gives CDR1 DFQATT, CDR2 SNEGSKA (reference sequence). The CDR3 has 12 amino acids. With 6 bases removed from V and 7 bases from J, the gap between germline ends came to 13 bases. For the CDR3, the DNA is TGCAGTGCGAGTGGTGGGGCCAACACCATATATTTT. This sequence encodes CSASGGANTIYF.

The V and J genes are TRBV7-8 and TRBJ1-3; D unclear. The germline V and J ends were trimmed by 1 base and 0 bases, with 19 bases remaining between them. The CDR3 sequence is 19 residues long. The germline V gene encodes CDR1 SGHVS and CDR2 FQNEAQ. Here the CDR3 DNA reads TGTGCCAGCAGCTTAGGGGGTTCGGCGGGCGCTCTCTCTGGAAACACCATATATTTT. This translates into CASSLGGSAGALSGNTIYF.

The gene calls are TRBV2 and TRBJ2-2; maybe TRBD1 (6 bases). Germline V lookup: CDR1 SNHLY, CDR2 FYNNEI. With 4 bases removed from V and 2 bases from J, the gap between germline ends came to 8 bases. The CDR3 totals 14 residues. The CDR3 bases are TGTGCCAGCAGTGGGGACACCAACACCGGGGAGCTGTTTTTT. As protein: CASSGDTNTGELFF.

This clone has just one count. The chain uses TRBV2 and TRBJ2-3; D remains unclear. Trimming cost V 2 bases and J 4 bases, with 13 bases left between them. The CDR3 is made up of 15 amino acids. The germline V gene has CDR1 SNHLY and CDR2 FYNNEI. DNA of the CDR3: TGTGCCAGCAGTGAACAGGCCCTAAAGGCAGATACGCAGTATTTT. Its translation: CASSEQALKADTQYF.

This rearrangement joins TRBV29-1 to TRBJ1-2; TRBD1 aligns across 10 bases. The junction had 4 bases not matched to a gene; V was cut back by 6 bases and J by 3 bases. The V gene's germline CDR1 is SQVTM and CDR2 ANQGSEA. CDR3 length: 13 residues. In nucleotides, the CDR3 is TGCAGCGTCTCCGGGACAGGGGACTATGGCTACACCTTC. Protein product: CSVSGTGDYGYTF.

The J gene is TRBJ1-1, the V gene TRBV27; D ambiguous. The V gene lost 0 bases and the J gene lost 1 base, with 9 bases spanning the gap. The CDR3 is made up of 15 amino acids. Looked up from germline, CDR1 is MNHEY and CDR2 is SMNVEV (reference sequence). The CDR3 sequence is CASSLSRRGNTEAFF. CDR3 coding DNA: TGTGCCAGCAGTTTATCTCGACGGGGGAACACTGAAGCTTTCTTT.

The rearrangement uses TRBV6-1 and TRBJ2-1; D is perhaps TRBD2 (6 bases). The CDR3 spans 16 residues. V gave up 0 bases and J gave up 9 bases, with 18 bases separating them. The germline CDR1 and CDR2 sequences are MNHNS and SASEGT. This CDR3 reads CASSEALWEVEREQFF. The CDR3 DNA sequence: TGTGCCAGCAGTGAAGCGCTGTGGGAGGTTGAACGTGAGCAGTTCTTC.

This clone was counted once. The J gene is TRBJ1-2, the V gene TRBV5-1, with 8 bases fitting TRBD1. CDR1 is SGHRS and CDR2 is YFSETQ in the germline V gene. Trimming at V came to 3 bases and at J to 6 bases, leaving 10 bases not matched to a gene. This CDR3 has 15 residues. The CDR3 bases are TGCGCCAGCAGCTATACAGGGGGAGGTGTGGATGGCTACACCTTC. Amino acid sequence: CASSYTGGGVDGYTF.

The chain has TRBV7-2 and TRBJ2-3, with unresolved D. Germline CDR1 SGHTA, CDR2 FQGNSA. The CDR3 runs 16 residues. Trimming removed 3 bases at V and 5 bases at J, with 18 bases between. Here the CDR3 DNA reads TGTGCCAGCAGCTTGGTGGGCAAACCATTTGAAGATACGCAGTATTTT. It translates to CASSLVGKPFEDTQYF.

The CDR3 reads CASSFAGECYTF. CDR3 DNA: TGTGCCAGCAGCTTCGCAGGGGAGTGCTACACCTTC. The rearrangement links TRBV7-9 to TRBJ1-2, with a tentative D call TRBD1 (6 bases). The CDR3 consists of 12 residues. The germline V gene encodes CDR1 SEHNR and CDR2 FQNEAQ (reference sequence). Between the trimmed V and J ends, which lost 3 bases and 9 bases, there was a span of 11 bases. Full variable domain (remainder filled in from reference TRBV7-9 and TRBJ1-2): DTGVSQNPRHKITKRGQNVTFRCDPISEHNRLYWYRQTLGQGPEFLTYFQNEAQLEKSRLLSDRFSAERPKGSFSTLEIQRTEQGDSAMYLCASSFAGECYTFGSGTRLTVV.

The chain joins TRBV29-1 to TRBJ1-5; 9 bases fit TRBD1. After removal of 4 bases from V and 0 bases from J, the junction contained 10 bases not matched to a gene. The CDR3 loop spans 17 amino acids. Germline V CDR1 and CDR2: SQVTM, ANQGSEA. The CDR3 protein is CSVGGTGKGNSNQPQHF. The DNA of the CDR3 is TGCAGCGTTGGTGGGACAGGGAAGGGGAATAGCAATCAGCCCCAGCATTTT. The full variable domain, completed using reference TRBV29-1 and TRBJ1-5, is SAVISQKPSRDICQRGTSLTIQCQVDSQVTMMFWYRQQPGQSLTLIATANQGSEATYESGFVIDKFPISRPNLTFSTLTVSNMSPEDSSIYLCSVGGTGKGNSNQPQHFGDGTRLSIL.

The chain links TRBV19 to TRBJ1-5; 7 bases line up with TRBD1. Germline V gene data show CDR1 as LNHDA and CDR2 as SQIVND (reference sequence). The V segment lost 2 bases and the J segment 5 bases; nucleotides outside the gene matches: 3. CDR3 length: 14 amino acids. The CDR3 loop reads CASSIRGQDQPQHF. As DNA, the CDR3 is TGTGCCAGTAGTATAAGGGGGCAGGATCAGCCCCAGCATTTT.

The chain couples TRBV7-3 to TRBJ2-1; 8 bases match TRBD2. This CDR3 contains 15 residues. After removal of 2 bases from V and 5 bases from J, the junction contained 5 bases not matched to a gene. Per germline, CDR1 SGHTA and CDR2 FQGTGA. CDR3 sequence: CASSLAGLVNNEQFF. Here the CDR3 DNA reads TGTGCCAGCAGCTTAGCGGGACTAGTCAACAATGAGCAGTTCTTC.

The V and J genes are TRBV3-1 (or the pseudogene TRBV3-2) and TRBJ1-1; the D is unclear. The CDR3 covers 15 residues. Trimming took 1 base from V and 0 from J, leaving 9 bases between them. The germline V gene has CDR1 LGHDT and CDR2 YNNKEL (reference sequence). CDR3 coding DNA: TGTGCCAGCAGCCAAGGGGCCTTAGTGAACACTGAAGCTTTCTTT. Its translation is CASSQGALVNTEAFF.

V is TRBV19 and J is TRBJ1-1; D might be TRBD1 (5 bases). Germline values: CDR1 LNHDA, CDR2 SQIVND (reference sequence). The CDR3 spans 12 residues. The V end lost 6 bases, the J end lost 4 bases, and 9 bases lay between the germline ends. CDR3 sequence: CASSQGFTEAFF. In nucleotides, the CDR3 is TGTGCCAGTAGCCAGGGATTCACTGAAGCTTTCTTT.

The chain joins TRBV2 to TRBJ2-3; D possibly corresponds to TRBD1 (6 bases). Germline lookup yields CDR1 SNHLY and CDR2 FYNNEI. The CDR3 runs to 15 residues. V gave up 2 bases and J gave up 0 bases, with 9 bases separating them. The CDR3, as DNA: TGTGCCAGCAGTGAATTCCAGGGGAGCACAGATACGCAGTATTTT. Encoded protein: CASSEFQGSTDTQYF.

The CDR3 protein is CASSYLDAGNSPLHF. In nucleotides, the CDR3 is TGTGCCAGCAGCTACCTCGACGCGGGGAATTCACCCCTCCACTTT. The V call is TRBV7-9, the J call TRBJ1-6; the D is unclear. Germline V gene sequence: CDR1 SEHNR, CDR2 FQNEAQ (reference sequence). V was cut by 4 bases and J by 7 bases, with 14 bases left in between. This CDR3 region has 15 residues. Combining the CDR3 with reference TRBV7-9 and TRBJ1-6 gives the whole variable domain DTGVSQNPRHKITKRGQNVTFRCDPISEHNRLYWYRQTLGQGPEFLTYFQNEAQLEKSRLLSDRFSAERPKGSFSTLEIQRTEQGDSAMYLCASSYLDAGNSPLHFGNGTRLTVT.